This T cell receptor (beta chain) emerged from a study of shared clonotypes between healthy human individuals. The donors were all Caucasian adults (living in Nashville, Tennessee). With 2 bases removed from V and 3 bases from J, the gap between germline ends came to 13 bases. The CDR3 sequence is 16 residues long. Germline V gene sequence: CDR1 MDHEN, CDR2 SYDVKM. The authors distributed each subset's genomic DNA evenly over several immunoSEQ plates. Measured with immunoSEQ multiplex PCR; TCRdb has only the in-frame clones, and not every one. The repertoire includes 2 million to 2.5 million clones, 80% to 95% of them detected once, and approximately 0.36% sits in the top ten.

What was sequenced was naive CD4+ T cells from PBMCs. Subset defined: CD45RA+ positively selected. The chain links TRBV28 to TRBJ2-2; D might be TRBD2 (6 bases). The sequence came from a man aged 18-30 years in good health. Some clones in this sample may be carry-over from other donors' samples. The CDR3 DNA reads as TGTGCCAGCAGTTTACAGACGCGGGGTGACACCGGGGAGCTGTTTTTT. This gives the protein CASSLQTRGDTGELFF.